This is a list of T cell receptor beta chains from one sample in a study of cytomegalovirus exposure and HLA in healthy donors. Assay used: immunoSEQ multiplex PCR; TCRdb lists only in-frame clones, some missing. The data hold 250,000 to 350,000 clones, with over 70% observed a single time. Sequencing was done on a sample of PBMCs. The receptors here all came from a girl aged 2 to 9 in good health and CMV-seronegative. Both conserved end residues are part of each CDR3.

TRBJ1-5,TRBV28,CASSLVQGNQPQHF
TRBJ2-7,TRBV7-6,CASSAKSGYEQYF
TRBJ1-4,TRBV27,CASGDRGGEKLFF
TRBJ2-1,TRBV7-9,CASSWSSYNEQFF
TRBJ1-1,TRBV7-9,CASSQGGRTEAFF
TRBJ2-5,TRBV5-6,CASSFGTEETQYF
TRBJ1-6,TRBV6-1,CASSVKPAGQTSSYNSPLHF
TRBJ1-2,TRBV9,CASFELAFGYTF
TRBJ2-3,TRBV7-9,CASSLNRVSTDTQYF
TRBJ1-6,TRBV6-1,CASRIVSGSPLHF
TRBJ2-7,TRBV14,CASSQGSSYEQYF
TRBJ2-7,TRBV6-5,CASSPGAGLSYEQYF
TRBJ2-1,TRBV4-2,CASSQEDGRASYNEQFF
TRBJ1-3,TRBV11-2,CASSLASAGNTIYF
TRBJ1-1,TRBV6-1,CASRWGNTEAFF
TRBJ1-2,TRBV19,CASSRKDRVYGYTF
TRBJ2-1,TRBV28,CASNRGTSYPNEQFF
TRBJ2-5,TRBV13,CASSPNLDPGKLAGRETQYF
TRBJ1-2,TRBV6-1,CASSPGTGNYGYTF
TRBJ2-7,TRBV6-1,CASSEYVNSYEQYF
TRBJ1-2,TRBV29-1,CSVESRYGYTF
TRBJ2-6,TRBV11-2,CASSLVGPERASGANVLTF
TRBJ2-3,TRBV2,CASSIRLAPDTQYF
TRBJ2-1,TRBV19,CASISTGGSGNEQFF
TRBJ2-3,TRBV7-9,CASSTWGDHGTDTQYF
TRBJ1-2,TRBV28,CASSLRQPGGNYGYTF
TRBJ2-7,TRBV6-5,CASRRQGSFYEQYF
TRBJ2-4,TRBV4-2,CASSQASGGKNIQYF
TRBJ2-7,TRBV13,CASSLQGVAGGGVHEQYF
TRBJ1-2,TRBV7-9,CASSPRGQTIYGYTF
TRBJ2-7,TRBV7-9,CSSSPALGLSSYEQYF
TRBJ2-7,TRBV7-9,CSSSLITSGVSYEQYF
TRBJ1-5,TRBV11-1,CASSLDRWQPQHF
TRBJ1-2,TRBV28,CASSFPTTGAGLGYTF
TRBJ2-7,TRBV29-1,CSVGQAGPYEQYF
TRBJ1-6,TRBV30,CAWVYGRAPLHF
TRBJ2-1,TRBV6-6,CASTYGTNSYNEQFF
TRBJ2-1,TRBV5-1,CASSLSGTLGTYNEQFF
TRBJ1-5,TRBV29-1,CSARDSNQPQHF
TRBJ2-1,TRBV13,CASSLGAAGGLKYNEQFF
TRBJ1-6,TRBV7-8,CASSARTGQPISPLHF
TRBJ2-3,TRBV2,CASSEWMSGSTDTQYF
TRBJ1-4,TRBV9,CASSEGQFSWEKLFF
TRBJ2-7,TRBV28,CASSLEGVHEQYF
TRBJ2-1,TRBV6-5,CASSYSETRRNNEQFF
TRBJ1-1,TRBV19,CAGGAGAEAFF
TRBJ1-1,TRBV7-6,CASSLGGGLQGVQRTEAFF
TRBJ2-1,TRBV5-1,CASSLGPSRGHGQFF